This TCR beta chain was identified in a study of graft-versus-host responses after intestinal transplantation. Notes on this clone: Its antigen is still unknown.

The data were produced by immunoSEQ multiplex PCR, yet TCRdb's version contains in-frame clones alone and is incomplete. The sample has about 26,000 clones, 82% seen once; the top ten hold 0.65% to 0.75%. Study-wide points: In patients with graft-donor T cell macrochimerism, allograft graft-versus-host to host-versus-graft clonal ratios were high.

The CDR3 sequence is 13 residues long. V trimming: 6 bases; J trimming: 0 bases; junction bases outside the gene matches: 2. Germline CDR1 MNHNS, CDR2 SASEGT. This specimen consisted of unstimulated CD4+ T cells sorted from spleen or lymph node cells, obtained before intestinal transplant. The sequence came from a human donor who received an intestinal transplant. This rearrangement joins TRBV6-1 to TRBJ2-7; 7 bases are shared with TRBD1. The CDR3 region is CASRGTASYEQYF. In nucleotides, the CDR3 is TGTGCCAGCAGGGGGACAGCCTCCTACGAGCAGTACTTC.